The rows below give T cell receptor beta chains drawn from one sample of a study of cytomegalovirus exposure and HLA in healthy donors. Method: immunoSEQ multiplex PCR; TCRdb's copy keeps in-frame clones and lacks some. The data hold approximately 130,000 clones, with around 77% observed a single time. The sample was PBMCs. The receptors stem from a man between 50 and 59 years old in good health and CMV-seronegative. CDR3s include the opening cysteine and the closing phenylalanine or tryptophan. The order of the fields is CDR3 protein, CDR3 DNA, J gene, V gene, clone size, D gene. D genes are given only for firm matches. Clone size is shown for a subset of rows, as once, few, many or a class of expanded clone.

CATSRRVNEQFF,TGTGCCACCAGCAGACGGGTGAATGAGCAGTTCTTC,TRBJ2-1,TRBV15,NA,NA
CASRDRGGLSNQPQHF,TGTGCCAGCAGGGACAGGGGAGGGCTAAGCAATCAGCCCCAGCATTTT,TRBJ1-5,TRBV2,NA,TRBD1
CASRDVTGAGNTIYF,TGTGCCAGCAGGGACGTGACAGGGGCTGGAAACACCATATATTTT,TRBJ1-3,TRBV6-1,NA,TRBD1
CASSQGIDRYEQYF,TGCGCCAGTTCCCAGGGTATCGATCGGTACGAGCAGTACTTC,TRBJ2-7,TRBV4-1,NA,NA
CASSTSRLGDIQYF,TGTGCCAGTAGTACTAGCCGACTCGGGGACATTCAGTACTTC,TRBJ2-4,TRBV19,NA,NA
CASSPRTSGRSNEQFF,TGTGCCAGCAGTCCAAGGACTAGCGGGAGATCGAATGAGCAGTTCTTC,TRBJ2-1,TRBV27,NA,TRBD2
CASSPPKGGGNTIYF,TGTGCCAGCTCACCACCGAAGGGAGGTGGAAACACCATATATTTT,TRBJ1-3,TRBV18,NA,NA
CASSIRQGRQETQYF,TGTGCCAGCAGCATCCGACAGGGCAGGCAAGAGACCCAGTACTTC,TRBJ2-5,TRBV9,NA,TRBD1
CASGLAGPAGTQYF,TGTGCCAGTGGACTAGCGGGACCCGCGGGGACCCAGTACTTC,TRBJ2-5,TRBV5-4,NA,TRBD2
CASSYERNTEAFF,TGTGCCAGCAGTTACGAGAGGAACACTGAAGCTTTCTTT,TRBJ1-1,TRBV6-5,few,NA
CASRPAGAETQYF,TGTGCCAGCAGGCCAGCGGGAGCGGAGACCCAGTACTTC,TRBJ2-5,TRBV6-5,NA,TRBD2
CASSQGRVAGDNEQFF,TGCGCCAGCAGCCAAGGGAGGGTAGCGGGCGACAATGAGCAGTTCTTC,TRBJ2-1,TRBV4-3,few,TRBD2
CASRRGNQPQHF,TGTGCCAGCCGACGGGGCAATCAGCCCCAGCATTTT,TRBJ1-5,TRBV19,NA,NA
CASSLAKGAQNTGELFF,TGCGCCAGCAGCTTGGCCAAGGGGGCGCAGAACACCGGGGAGCTGTTTTTT,TRBJ2-2,TRBV5-1,few,TRBD1
CASSTLAELYNEQFF,TGTGCCAGCAGTACCCTAGCGGAGCTCTACAATGAGCAGTTCTTC,TRBJ2-1,TRBV28,NA,TRBD2
CATRGTTNEKLFF,TGTGCCACCCGGGGAACAACTAATGAAAAACTGTTTTTT,TRBJ1-4,TRBV19,few,NA
CASSQPGTGFYEQYF,TGTGCCAGCAGCCAACCCGGGACAGGGTTCTACGAGCAGTACTTC,TRBJ2-7,TRBV4-2,NA,TRBD1